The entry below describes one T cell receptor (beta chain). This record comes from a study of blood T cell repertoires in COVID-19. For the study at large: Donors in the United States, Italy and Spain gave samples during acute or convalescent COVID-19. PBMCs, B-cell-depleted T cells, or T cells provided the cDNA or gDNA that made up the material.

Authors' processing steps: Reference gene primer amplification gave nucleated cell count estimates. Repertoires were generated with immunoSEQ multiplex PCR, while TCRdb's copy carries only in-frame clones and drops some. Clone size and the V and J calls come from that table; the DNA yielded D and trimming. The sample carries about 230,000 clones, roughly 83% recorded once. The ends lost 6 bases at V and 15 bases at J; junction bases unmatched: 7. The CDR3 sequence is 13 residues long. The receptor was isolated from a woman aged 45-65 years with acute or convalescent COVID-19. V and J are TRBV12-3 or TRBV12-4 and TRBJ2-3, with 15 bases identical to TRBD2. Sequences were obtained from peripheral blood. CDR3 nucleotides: TGTGCCAGCAGCGCACGGACTAGCGGGGGGGTATATTTT. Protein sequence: CASSARTSGGVYF.